The clone carrying this T cell receptor beta chain was seen once. This table comes from immunoSEQ multiplex PCR, and its TCRdb copy is limited to in-frame clones, with some not included. The top ten clones hold 9.2% of a sample with around 62,000 clones, 82% of them seen once. These data belong to a study of glioma-infiltrating T cells after dendritic cell vaccination. The CDR3 length is 15 residues. Trimming took 2 bases from V and 7 from J; bases not matched to a gene: 8. The germline CDR1 and CDR2 sequences are SGHTA and FQGNSA. The receptor was isolated from a human donor with glioblastoma. The gene calls are TRBV7-2 and TRBJ2-1, with 7 bases matching TRBD2. The source was blood, collected before dendritic cell vaccination. The CDR3 DNA reads as TGTGCCAGCAGCTTACTGCTAGCGGAGGGGAATGAGCAGTTCTTC. Its translation: CASSLLLAEGNEQFF.